Listed below are T cell receptor beta chains from one sample, sequenced in a study of T cells in Graves' hyperthyroidism and ophthalmopathy. TCRdb fed the multiplex PCR reads into MiXCR, producing one record per CDR3 protein. Here the sample spans hundreds of thousands of distinct CDR3 sequences, approximately 14% being singletons. The sequencing sample was made of blood. Receptors were obtained from a woman under 30 with Graves' hyperthyroidism. CDR3s include the opening cysteine and the closing phenylalanine or tryptophan. D genes are given only for firm matches. A row's size may be missing; if present it is once, few, many or a size class.

j_call: TRBJ1-3; d_call: -; v_call: TRBV4-3; clone_size: -; cdr3_aa: CASSLFLGGGKAGNTIYF; cdr3_nt: TGCGCCAGCAGCCTCTTCCTCGGAGGAGGGAAGGCTGGAAACACCATATATTTT
j_call: TRBJ2-7; d_call: -; v_call: TRBV5-4; clone_size: few; cdr3_aa: CASSQRGKTYEQYF; cdr3_nt: TGTGCCAGCAGCCAAAGAGGGAAGACCTACGAGCAGTACTTC
j_call: TRBJ2-4; d_call: -; v_call: TRBV6-2/TRBV6-3; clone_size: -; cdr3_aa: CASSPRGELAKNIQYF; cdr3_nt: TGTGCCAGCAGCCCTCGAGGGGAGCTGGCCAAAAACATTCAGTACTTC
j_call: TRBJ1-2; d_call: -; v_call: TRBV6-1; clone_size: -; cdr3_aa: CASRTRGENYGYTF; cdr3_nt: TGTGCCAGCAGGACGCGGGGCGAAAACTATGGCTACACCTTC
j_call: TRBJ2-7; d_call: TRBD1; v_call: TRBV28; clone_size: -; cdr3_aa: CASRPVQGPLSYEQYF; cdr3_nt: TGTGCCAGCAGGCCCGTACAGGGGCCACTGAGTTACGAGCAGTACTTC
j_call: TRBJ2-3; d_call: -; v_call: TRBV28; clone_size: many; cdr3_aa: CASSLLGARFTDTQYF; cdr3_nt: TGTGCCAGCAGTTTATTGGGGGCTCGGTTCACAGATACGCAGTATTTT
j_call: TRBJ1-2; d_call: -; v_call: TRBV6-2/TRBV6-3; clone_size: -; cdr3_aa: CASSQGRGKTNYGYTF; cdr3_nt: TGTGCCAGCAGTCAAGGTAGGGGCAAGACTAACTATGGCTACACCTTC
j_call: TRBJ1-1; d_call: -; v_call: TRBV18; clone_size: many; cdr3_aa: CASSYQVNTEAFF; cdr3_nt: TGTGCCAGCTCTTATCAGGTGAACACTGAAGCTTTCTTT
j_call: TRBJ1-4; d_call: -; v_call: TRBV29-1; clone_size: few; cdr3_aa: CSVRVQENEKLFF; cdr3_nt: TGCAGCGTACGGGTCCAGGAGAATGAAAAACTGTTTTTT
j_call: TRBJ1-4; d_call: -; v_call: TRBV18; clone_size: -; cdr3_aa: CASSPTGGRSELFF; cdr3_nt: TGTGCCAGCTCACCTACCGGGGGGCGCTCCGAACTGTTTTTT
j_call: TRBJ2-7; d_call: TRBD1; v_call: TRBV29-1; clone_size: few; cdr3_aa: CSVEQQGATLRHEQYF; cdr3_nt: TGCAGCGTCGAACAGCAGGGGGCTACCCTACGTCACGAGCAGTACTTC